This T cell receptor (beta chain) was profiled in a study of blood T cell repertoires in COVID-19. In the study's own analysis: The assay estimated nucleated cells by amplifying reference gene primers. Generated by immunoSEQ multiplex PCR, the TCRdb table keeps only in-frame clones and is missing some. The V and J calls and clone size come from that table; D and trimming were worked out from the DNA. Of under 140,000 clones detected, roughly 79% appear once; the ten largest clones hold around 15%. CDR1 and CDR2 (germline): SQVTM, ANQGSEA. V dropped 6 bases and J dropped 6; count of bases not matched to a gene: 9. This CDR3 contains 13 residues.

This TCR was sampled from a woman of 80 years or more with active or convalescent COVID-19. The chain combines TRBV29-1 with TRBJ2-7; 9 bases match TRBD1. Material for sequencing was peripheral blood. Written as DNA, the CDR3 is TGCAGCGTGTCGGACAGACAGGGGGGCGAGCAGTACTTC. This encodes CSVSDRQGGEQYF.